Below are 9 T cell receptor beta chains sequenced from a single sample in a study of blood T cell repertoires in COVID-19. The table came from immunoSEQ multiplex PCR; TCRdb's copy has only in-frame clones and leaves some out. The data contain 60,000 or so clones, around 76% of them singletons. The sequencing sample was made of peripheral blood. The receptors were gathered from a human donor in a cohort sampled during active COVID-19.

The chain is built from TRBV7-6 and TRBJ1-1; D remains ambiguous. The CDR3 covers 15 residues. Germline V gene lookup returns CDR1 SGHVS and CDR2 FNYEAQ. Between the trimmed V and J ends, which lost 4 bases and 0 bases, there was a span of 12 bases. As DNA, the CDR3 is TGTGCCAGCAGCTCAGGCGGGGTTATGAACACTGAAGCTTTCTTT. Protein: CASSSGGVMNTEAFF.

The rearrangement links TRBV19 to TRBJ2-2; 8 positions agree with TRBD1. The CDR3 totals 15 residues. V trimming: 5 bases; J trimming: 8 bases; junction bases outside the gene matches: 10. The V gene's germline CDR1 is LNHDA and CDR2 SQIVND (reference sequence). The chain's CDR3 is CASSLGTGPGGELFF. The DNA for the CDR3 is TGTGCCAGTAGTTTGGGGACAGGTCCCGGAGGGGAGCTGTTTTTT.

The chain's CDR3 is CASSYEFSGYYEQYF. DNA of the CDR3: TGTGCCAGCAGTTACGAATTTAGCGGATACTACGAGCAGTACTTC. The chain employs TRBV6-5 and TRBJ2-7; a possible D gene is TRBD2 (6 bases). CDR3 length: 15 amino acids. Trimming took off 2 bases at V and 3 bases at J, with 14 bases between the two ends. Germline-derived CDR1 and CDR2 are MNHEY and SVGAGI.

This clone occurred once. This chain connects TRBV11-3 to TRBJ2-7, with 7 bases matching TRBD1. Germline V gene lookup returns CDR1 SGHNT and CDR2 YENEEA. The ends lost 2 bases at V and 5 bases at J; junction bases unmatched: 6. The CDR3 covers 14 residues. The CDR3 protein is CASSLIQGIDEQYF. CDR3 coding DNA: TGTGCCAGCAGCTTAATACAGGGGATCGACGAGCAGTACTTC.

The chain uses TRBV11-2 and TRBJ1-4; a weak D match, TRBD1 (5 bases). Germline-derived CDR1 and CDR2 are SGHAT and FQNNGV. This CDR3 has 13 amino acids. V lost 2 bases and J lost 7, with 8 bases in between. The CDR3 loop reads CASSLSGVEKLFF. For the CDR3, the DNA is TGTGCCAGCAGCTTATCGGGGGTTGAAAAACTGTTTTTT.

The gene calls are TRBV5-1 and TRBJ2-7; TRBD1 is a possible D gene (6 bases). Germline values: CDR1 SGHRS, CDR2 YFSETQ. This CDR3 comprises 15 residues. V dropped 0 bases and J dropped 4 bases, with 14 bases sitting between them. The CDR3 DNA reads as TGCGCCAGCAGCTTGGCCCGTGGCAGGGGTTACGAGCAGTACTTC. This gives the protein CASSLARGRGYEQYF.

The chain joins TRBV18 to TRBJ2-1, with D possibly being TRBD2 (5 bases). V was clipped by 0 bases and J by 6 bases, with 9 bases between them. The germline gives CDR1 KGHSH, CDR2 LQKENI. This CDR3 is 14 amino acids long. The CDR3 nucleotides are TGTGCCAGCTCACCACCGCCACTAGGCAATGAGCAGTTCTTC. Translation gives CASSPPPLGNEQFF.

The chain has TRBV3-1 (or the pseudogene TRBV3-2) and TRBJ1-2, with a possible D match to TRBD1 (5 bases). CDR1 is LGHDT and CDR2 is YNNKEL in the germline V gene (reference sequence). The CDR3 runs to 14 residues. V gave up 4 bases and J gave up 4 bases, with 13 bases separating them. CDR3 sequence (DNA): TGTGCCAGCAGCCTCGGGGGTACCAGCTATGGCTACACCTTC. It codes for CASSLGGTSYGYTF.

V gene TRBV18 combines with J gene TRBJ2-7; D possibly corresponds to TRBD1 (5 bases). The V and J ends lost 2 bases and 0 bases respectively, with 8 bases between them. The CDR3 consists of 14 residues. Germline CDR1 reads KGHSH; CDR2 reads LQKENI. The CDR3 here is CASSPGAISYEQYF. The CDR3 DNA reads TGTGCCAGCTCACCAGGGGCAATCTCCTACGAGCAGTACTTC.